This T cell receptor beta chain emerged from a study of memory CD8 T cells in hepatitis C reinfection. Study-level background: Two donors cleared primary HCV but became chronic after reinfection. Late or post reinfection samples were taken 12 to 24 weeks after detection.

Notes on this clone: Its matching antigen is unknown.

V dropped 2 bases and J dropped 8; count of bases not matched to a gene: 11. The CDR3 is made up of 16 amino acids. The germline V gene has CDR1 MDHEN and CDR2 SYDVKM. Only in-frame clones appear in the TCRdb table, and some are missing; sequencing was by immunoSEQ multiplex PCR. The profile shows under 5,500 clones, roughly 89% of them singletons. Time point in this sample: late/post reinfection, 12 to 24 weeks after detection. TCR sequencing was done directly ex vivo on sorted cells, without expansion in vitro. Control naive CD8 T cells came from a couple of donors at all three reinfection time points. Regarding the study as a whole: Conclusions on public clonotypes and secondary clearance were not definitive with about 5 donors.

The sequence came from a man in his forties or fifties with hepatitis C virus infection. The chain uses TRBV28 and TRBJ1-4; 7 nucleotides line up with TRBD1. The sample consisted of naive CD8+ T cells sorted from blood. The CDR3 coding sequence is TGTGCCAGCAGTTTACCCATGGGCAGGGGGGAGGAAAAACTGTTTTTT. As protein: CASSLPMGRGEEKLFF.